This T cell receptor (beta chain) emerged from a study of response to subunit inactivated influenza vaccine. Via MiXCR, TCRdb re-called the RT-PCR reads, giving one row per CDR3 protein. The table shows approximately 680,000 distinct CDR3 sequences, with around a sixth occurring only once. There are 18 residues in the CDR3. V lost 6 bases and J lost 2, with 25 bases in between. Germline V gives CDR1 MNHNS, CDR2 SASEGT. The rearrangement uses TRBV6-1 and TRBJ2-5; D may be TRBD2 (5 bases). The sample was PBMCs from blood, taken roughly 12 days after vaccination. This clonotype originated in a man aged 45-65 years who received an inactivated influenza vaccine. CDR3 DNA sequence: TGTGCCAGCAGCTCCCGAACCTCGGACTCCCGAGGACAAGAGACCCAGTACTTC. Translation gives CASSSRTSDSRGQETQYF.